The 18 T cell receptor beta chains presented below share a single source sample, sequenced in a study of cytomegalovirus exposure and HLA in healthy donors. Primers for the PCR totalled 60 Vbeta and 13 Jbeta. Profiled with immunoSEQ multiplex PCR; TCRdb holds only in-frame clones, not every one. The sample contains about 180,000 clones, about four fifths of which appear only once. Sample: PBMCs. The origin of the receptors is a woman in her thirties in good health and CMV-seronegative.

This clone has only a few counts. This sequence joins TRBV9 and TRBJ1-2; possibly TRBD1 for D (6 bases). Germline lookup yields CDR1 SGDLS and CDR2 YYNGEE. The CDR3 contains 13 residues. Trimming shortened V by 7 bases and J by 6 bases, and 16 bases separated the two germline ends. CDR3 loop: CASGNRDRHGYTF. Here the CDR3 DNA reads TGTGCCAGCGGAAACAGGGATCGCCATGGCTACACCTTC.

Comments on this clone: The germline gene is not matched at one end of the junction; a read error may be the cause. The chain has TRBV7-7 and TRBJ2-3, with TRBD1 matching over 8 bases. The CDR3 extends over 15 amino acids. The V gene's germline CDR1 is SSHAT and CDR2 FNYEAQ (reference sequence). CDR3 DNA sequence: TGTGCTAGCAGCAACGGACAGGGCTGGACAGATACGCAGTATTTT. This sequence encodes CASSNGQGWTDTQYF.

The rearrangement links TRBV29-1 to TRBJ2-2; TRBD1 agrees at 7 bases. Germline V CDR1 and CDR2: SQVTM, ANQGSEA. Trimming at V came to 7 bases and at J to 4 bases, leaving 6 bases not matched to a gene. The CDR3 totals 13 residues. The CDR3 loop is CSGRQGSTGELFF. The CDR3 nucleotides read TGCAGCGGACGACAGGGTAGCACCGGGGAGCTGTTTTTT.

The V gene is TRBV4-1, the J gene TRBJ2-7; D is unclear. The V end was cut by 5 bases, the J end by 0 bases, with 11 bases between. Germline values: CDR1 MGHRA, CDR2 YSYEKL. The length of the CDR3 is 14 residues. CDR3 residues: CASSLSQSSYEQYF. Here the CDR3 DNA reads TGCGCCAGCAGCTTGTCACAGTCCTCCTACGAGCAGTACTTC.

CDR3 sequence reads: CASGSGGETQYF. DNA of the CDR3: TGTGCCAGCGGGAGCGGGGGAGAGACCCAGTACTTC. The chain carries TRBV7-3 and TRBJ2-5; 8 bases align to TRBD2. With 8 bases clipped from V and 4 bases from J, the junction kept 3 bases outside the gene matches. This CDR3 comprises 12 residues. Germline CDR1 reads SGHTA; CDR2 reads FQGTGA.

The chain uses TRBV7-2 and TRBJ1-3; TRBD1 agrees at 12 bases. The CDR3 extends over 17 amino acids. Losses at the gene ends were 1 base for V and 3 bases for J; bases not matched to a gene: 4. Per the germline V gene, CDR1 is SGHTA and CDR2 is FQGNSA. The CDR3 region is CASSLGDRGRVGNTIYF. CDR3 coding DNA: TGTGCCAGCAGCTTAGGGGACAGGGGGCGCGTTGGAAACACCATATATTTT.

The chain recombines TRBV6-5 with TRBJ1-3; no clear D gene. Trimming left V 6 bases short and J 1 base short, with 13 bases between. The CDR3 runs to 15 residues. The germline CDR1 and CDR2 sequences are MNHEY and SVGAGI. This CDR3 reads CASSLTAGSGNTIYF. The CDR3 DNA is TGTGCCAGCAGCCTAACAGCCGGATCTGGAAACACCATATATTTT.

V and J are TRBV9 and TRBJ2-6; D unresolved. There are 14 residues in the CDR3. V shed 4 bases and J shed 0 bases, with 5 bases lying between them. In germline, CDR1 is SGDLS, CDR2 YYNGEE. The CDR3 here is CASSPLSGANVLTF. The CDR3 nucleotides are TGTGCCAGCAGCCCCCTCTCTGGGGCCAACGTCCTGACTTTC.

The chain employs TRBV4-1 and TRBJ2-7; 8 nucleotides align to TRBD1. CDR1 is MGHRA, CDR2 YSYEKL, per germline. Trimming at V came to 6 bases and at J to 2 bases, leaving 9 bases not matched to a gene. The CDR3 is 15 amino acids. The CDR3 is CASRSSGTGPYEQYF. CDR3 bases: TGCGCCAGCAGGAGCTCCGGGACAGGCCCCTACGAGCAGTACTTC.

The V call is TRBV7-9, the J call TRBJ2-6; D is possibly TRBD1 (6 bases). Germline CDR1 and CDR2: SEHNR and FQNEAQ (reference sequence). This CDR3 is 18 amino acids long. V was shortened by 5 bases and J by 0 bases, with 17 bases between the two germline ends. CDR3 nucleotide sequence: TGTGCCAGCAGCGGGGGCTTCAAAAGGGGCTCTGGGGCCAACGTCCTGACTTTC. Its protein product is CASSGGFKRGSGANVLTF. The full variable domain, with the rest looked up from reference TRBV7-9 and TRBJ2-6, is DTGVSQNPRHKITKRGQNVTFRCDPISEHNRLYWYRQTLGQGPEFLTYFQNEAQLEKSRLLSDRFSAERPKGSFSTLEIQRTEQGDSAMYLCASSGGFKRGSGANVLTFGAGSRLTVL.

This chain uses TRBV6-1 with TRBJ2-7; a possible D gene is TRBD1 (6 bases). Germline V gene lookup returns CDR1 MNHNS and CDR2 SASEGT. The V end lost 6 bases, the J end lost 9 bases, and 21 bases lay between the germline ends. The CDR3 extends over 14 amino acids. This CDR3 is CASRMDSDSGGQYF. Here the CDR3 DNA reads TGTGCCAGCAGGATGGACAGTGATTCGGGCGGGCAGTACTTC.

V and J are TRBV6-1 and TRBJ2-7, with TRBD2 identical over 8 bases. V was pared by 7 bases and J by 2 bases, with 10 bases of the junction left unmatched. Germline CDR1 and CDR2: MNHNS and SASEGT. This CDR3 spans 15 amino acids. CDR3 loop: CASIPGGVKAYEQYF. CDR3 nucleotide sequence: TGTGCCAGCATTCCCGGGGGGGTAAAGGCCTACGAGCAGTACTTC.

This clone was detected a few times. The chain links TRBV2 to TRBJ2-1; 7 bases are shared with TRBD1. The germline V gene has CDR1 SNHLY and CDR2 FYNNEI. The CDR3 consists of 14 residues. J lost 7 bases, V lost 6 bases, and 9 bases had no gene match. DNA for the CDR3: TGTGCCAGCAGCCCCGGGGCAGGGGGTAATGAGCAGTTCTTC. Encoded protein: CASSPGAGGNEQFF.

A note on this clone: This same CDR3 is encoded by further DNA sequences in the sample. The V and J genes are TRBV6-1 and TRBJ1-2, with 9 bases matching TRBD1. The CDR3 is 14 amino acids. Germline V gives CDR1 MNHNS, CDR2 SASEGT. V trimming: 3 bases; J trimming: 1 base; junction bases outside the gene matches: 0. CDR3 sequence: CASSEGQGNYGYTF. The CDR3 coding sequence is TGTGCCAGCAGTGAGGGACAGGGTAACTATGGCTACACCTTC.

The chain has TRBV18 and TRBJ2-6; 7 nucleotides agree with TRBD2. In germline, CDR1 is KGHSH, CDR2 LQKENI. The CDR3 is made up of 16 amino acids. The J segment lost 0 bases and the V segment lost 5 bases, leaving 4 bases of the junction unmatched. CDR3 loop: CASSRRGFSGANVLTF. The DNA of the CDR3 is TGTGCCAGCTCAAGGCGGGGGTTCTCTGGGGCCAACGTCCTGACTTTC.

The gene calls are TRBV6-5 and TRBJ2-1, with 8 bases aligning to TRBD1. Germline loops: CDR1 MNHEY, CDR2 SVGAGI. The CDR3 spans 15 residues. The J segment lost 4 bases and the V segment lost 7 bases, leaving 9 bases of the junction unmatched. The CDR3 region is CASTGRDRIYNEQFF. CDR3 nucleotides: TGTGCCAGCACTGGCCGGGACAGGATTTACAATGAGCAGTTCTTC.

The J gene is TRBJ1-1, the V gene TRBV2; D uncertain. Deletions cut 5 bases from V and 4 bases from J, with 8 bases between. CDR1 is SNHLY, CDR2 FYNNEI, per germline. The CDR3 totals 12 residues. DNA of the CDR3: TGTGCCAGCAGTTGGCCTGGCACTGAAGCTTTCTTT. It yields the protein CASSWPGTEAFF.

The chain uses TRBV18 and TRBJ1-2; no reliable D call. The CDR3 is 13 residues long. Germline CDR1 KGHSH, CDR2 LQKENI. V lost 4 bases to trimming and J lost 0 bases, with 6 bases between them. The chain's CDR3 is CASSRDSNYGYTF. The CDR3, as DNA: TGTGCCAGCTCACGAGACTCTAACTATGGCTACACCTTC. The whole variable domain, remainder taken from reference TRBV18 and TRBJ1-2, is NAGVMQNPRHLVRRRGQEARLRCSPMKGHSHVYWYRQLPEEGLKFMVYLQKENIIDESGMPKERFSAEFPKEGPSILRIQQVVRGDSAAYFCASSRDSNYGYTFGSGTRLTVV.